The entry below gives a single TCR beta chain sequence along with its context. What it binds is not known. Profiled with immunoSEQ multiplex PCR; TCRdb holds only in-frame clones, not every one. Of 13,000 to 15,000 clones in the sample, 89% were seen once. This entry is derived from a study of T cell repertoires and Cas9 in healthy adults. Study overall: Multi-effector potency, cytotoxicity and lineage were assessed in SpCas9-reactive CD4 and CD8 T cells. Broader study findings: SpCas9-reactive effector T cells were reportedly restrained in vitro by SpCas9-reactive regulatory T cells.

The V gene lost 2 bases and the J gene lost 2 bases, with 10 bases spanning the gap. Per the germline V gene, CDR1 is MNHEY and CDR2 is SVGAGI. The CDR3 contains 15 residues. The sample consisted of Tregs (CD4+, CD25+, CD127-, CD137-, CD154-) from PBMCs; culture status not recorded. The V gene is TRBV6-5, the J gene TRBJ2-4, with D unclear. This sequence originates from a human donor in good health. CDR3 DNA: TGTGCCAGCAGTTACGATCTGTGGACCAAAAACATTCAGTACTTC. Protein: CASSYDLWTKNIQYF.